This TCR beta chain was sequenced for a study of T cell responses to AZD1222 COVID-19 vaccine. Study-level results: Increases in Spike-specific TCR breadth and depth were seen after two AZD1222 doses.

The V end was cut by 5 bases, the J end by 8 bases, with 12 bases between. This CDR3 is built from 13 residues. The V gene's germline CDR1 is SNHLY and CDR2 FYNNEI. The protocol was immunoSEQ multiplex PCR, while the TCRdb copy is restricted to in-frame clones and leaves out a portion. The table shows about 120,000 clones, with approximately 86% occurring only once. A remark on this clone: Its specificity is unknown.

The rearrangement uses TRBV2 and TRBJ1-4, with D maybe TRBD1 (6 bases). The sequencing used peripheral blood, collected 28 days after the second AZD1222 dose. The sequence was obtained from an adult who received the AZD1222 COVID-19 vaccine. CDR3 in amino acids: CASSKRGGEKLFF. The CDR3 region has the DNA TGTGCCAGCAGTAAACGGGGGGGCGAAAAACTGTTTTTT.